One sample yielded the 9 T cell receptor beta chains listed below, sequenced in a study of blood T cell repertoires in COVID-19. Using immunoSEQ multiplex PCR, the repertoire was profiled, and TCRdb retains in-frame clones only, with some absent. The profile shows over 70,000 clones, roughly 76% of them singletons. Sample: peripheral blood. The receptors stem from a woman over 75 with active or convalescent COVID-19.

This clone turned up a few times. This rearrangement joins TRBV6-5 to TRBJ1-6; 9 bases fit TRBD1. Germline loops: CDR1 MNHEY, CDR2 SVGAGI. This CDR3 has 15 residues. V lost 7 bases to trimming and J lost 7 bases; unmatched junction nucleotides: 8. The CDR3 bases are TGTGCCAGCATCCCACAGGGGGCTGGCAATTCACCCCTCCACTTT. Protein product: CASIPQGAGNSPLHF.

The genes are TRBV7-2 and TRBJ1-4; TRBD1 is a possible D gene (5 bases). CDR1 is SGHTA, CDR2 FQGNSA, per germline. The CDR3 is made up of 14 amino acids. Trimming took 4 bases from V and 6 from J, leaving 12 bases between them. CDR3 DNA: TGTGCCAGCAGCTCGGGACTGGGGGATGAAAAACTGTTTTTT. Translated: CASSSGLGDEKLFF.

This clone was seen only once. This rearrangement joins TRBV5-1 to TRBJ1-1; TRBD1 matches at 9 bases. The V gene's germline CDR1 is SGHRS and CDR2 YFSETQ. Unmatched junction bases numbered 10, after V lost 0 bases and J lost 4 bases. The CDR3 runs 17 residues. This CDR3 is CASSLEGQGRMGTEAFF. The CDR3, as DNA: TGCGCCAGCAGCTTGGAGGGACAGGGAAGGATGGGCACTGAAGCTTTCTTT.

This clone was seen only a few times. This sequence joins TRBV12-3 or TRBV12-4 and TRBJ1-2; no clear D. The CDR3 is 13 amino acids. Deletions cut 3 bases from V and 8 bases from J, with 13 bases between. The DNA of the CDR3 is TGTGCCAGCAGTTTTTTTACAGCGGAGGGCTACACCTTC. It yields the protein CASSFFTAEGYTF.

The chain carries TRBV19 and TRBJ2-5; 8 bases fit TRBD1. Per the germline V gene, CDR1 is LNHDA and CDR2 is SQIVND (reference sequence). The V and J ends lost 3 bases and 5 bases, in that order; junction bases with no gene match: 5. The CDR3 contains 14 residues. The CDR3 bases are TGTGCCAGTAGTATTGACAGGGGAAGGGAGACCCAGTACTTC. Translated, it gives CASSIDRGRETQYF.

This sequence joins TRBV30 and TRBJ1-5; D not resolved. Germline V gene sequence: CDR1 GTSNPN, CDR2 SVGIG (reference sequence). V was trimmed by 1 base and J by 4 bases, leaving 8 bases between them. This CDR3 spans 13 amino acids. CDR3 sequence (DNA): TGTGCCTGGAGTGGCCAGGTAAATCAGCCCCAGCATTTT. This codes for CAWSGQVNQPQHF.

Notes on this clone: Sequence at one end of the junction differs from germline and may be a read error. V is TRBV2 and J is TRBJ2-7; possibly TRBD2 for D (5 bases). Germline CDR1 is SNHLY and CDR2 is FYNNEI. The CDR3 sequence is 13 residues long. CDR3 DNA sequence: TGTGCCACCAGTAGGGAGAAGGACTACGAGCAGTACTTC. Amino acids: CATSREKDYEQYF. Looking up the rest from reference TRBV2 and TRBJ2-7 gives the full variable domain: EPEVTQTPSHQVTQMGQEVILRCVPISNHLYFYWYRQILGQKVEFLVSFYNNEISEKSEIFDDQFSVERPDGSNFTLKIRSTKLEDSAMYFCATSREKDYEQYFGPGTRLTVT.

In nucleotides, the CDR3 is TGTGCCAGCAGTTTCGTGTCTGTCGGGGGGGACAGGGGGCTCGAGCAGTACTTC. Protein product: CASSFVSVGGDRGLEQYF. The chain uses TRBV27 and TRBJ2-7; 12 bases are shared with TRBD1. After removal of 3 bases from V and 6 bases from J, the junction contained 15 bases not matched to a gene. Germline CDR1 and CDR2: MNHEY and SMNVEV (reference sequence). The CDR3 length is 18 residues.

CDR3 in DNA: TGTGCCAGTAGTATAGTCGGGGAGGGGAGGAACACTGAAGCTTTCTTT. Translation gives CASSIVGEGRNTEAFF. The rearrangement links TRBV19 to TRBJ1-1; a possible D gene is TRBD1 (5 bases). There are 16 residues in the CDR3. V gave up 1 base and J gave up 1 base, with 13 bases separating them. CDR1 LNHDA and CDR2 SQIVND come from the germline V gene (reference sequence).